The entry that follows covers one T cell receptor (beta chain) sequence. This record belongs to a study of control samples from healthy donors and cancer patients. Measured with immunoSEQ multiplex PCR; TCRdb has only the in-frame clones, and not every one. This sample has more than 120,000 clones, with 80% to 95% found just once. This CDR3 region has 13 residues. V was cut by 5 bases and J by 7 bases, with 12 bases left in between. Looked up from germline, CDR1 is SNHLY and CDR2 is FYNNEI. This clonotype originated in a man aged 25 to 40 in good health. The specimen was blood. The chain carries TRBV2 and TRBJ2-1; perhaps D is TRBD1 or TRBD2 (6 bases each). Here the CDR3 reads CASSQGTSNEQFF. DNA for the CDR3: TGTGCCAGCAGTCAGGGGACTTCGAATGAGCAGTTCTTC.